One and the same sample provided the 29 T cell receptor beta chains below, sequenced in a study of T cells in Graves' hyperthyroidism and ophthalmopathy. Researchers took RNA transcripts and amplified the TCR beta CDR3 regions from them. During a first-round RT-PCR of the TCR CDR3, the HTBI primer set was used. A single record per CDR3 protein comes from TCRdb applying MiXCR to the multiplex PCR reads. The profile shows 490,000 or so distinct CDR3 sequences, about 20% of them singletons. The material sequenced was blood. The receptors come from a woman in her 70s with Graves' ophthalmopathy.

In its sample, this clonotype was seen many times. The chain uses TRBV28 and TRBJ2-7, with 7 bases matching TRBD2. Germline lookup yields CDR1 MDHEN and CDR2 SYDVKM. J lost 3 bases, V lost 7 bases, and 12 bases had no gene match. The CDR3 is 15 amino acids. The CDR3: CASMGGGPSIYEQYF. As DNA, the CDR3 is TGTGCCAGCATGGGGGGAGGGCCCTCCATCTACGAGCAGTACTTC.

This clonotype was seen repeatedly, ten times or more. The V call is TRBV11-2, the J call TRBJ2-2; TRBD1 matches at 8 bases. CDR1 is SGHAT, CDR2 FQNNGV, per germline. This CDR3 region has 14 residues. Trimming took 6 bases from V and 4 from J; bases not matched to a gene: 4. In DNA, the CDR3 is TGTGCCAGCAGGCGACAGGGGACCACCGGGGAGCTGTTTTTT. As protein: CASRRQGTTGELFF.

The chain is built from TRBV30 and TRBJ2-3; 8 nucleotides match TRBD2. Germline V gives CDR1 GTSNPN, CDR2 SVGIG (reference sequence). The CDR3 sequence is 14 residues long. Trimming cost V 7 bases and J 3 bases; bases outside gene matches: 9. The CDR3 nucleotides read TGTGCCTCAACAAGCGGGAGAACGACAGATACGCAGTATTTT. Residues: CASTSGRTTDTQYF.

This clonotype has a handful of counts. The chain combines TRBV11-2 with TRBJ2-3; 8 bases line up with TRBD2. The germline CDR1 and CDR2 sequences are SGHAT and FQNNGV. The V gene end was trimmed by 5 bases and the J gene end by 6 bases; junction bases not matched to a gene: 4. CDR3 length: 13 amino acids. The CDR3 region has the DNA TGTGCCAGCAGCCGGGGACTAGTGGATACGCAGTATTTT. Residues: CASSRGLVDTQYF. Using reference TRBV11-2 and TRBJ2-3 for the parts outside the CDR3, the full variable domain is EAGVAQSPRYKIIEKRQSVAFWCNPISGHATLYWYQQILGQGPKLLIQFQNNGVVDDSQLPKDRFSAERLKGVDSTLKIQPAKLEDSAVYLCASSRGLVDTQYFGPGTRLTVL.

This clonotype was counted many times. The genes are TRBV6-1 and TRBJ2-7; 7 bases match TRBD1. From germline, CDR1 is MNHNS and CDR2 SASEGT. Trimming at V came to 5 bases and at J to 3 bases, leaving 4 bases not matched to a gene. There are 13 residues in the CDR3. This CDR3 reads CASSPGQHYEQYF. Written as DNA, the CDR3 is TGTGCCAGCAGTCCGGGACAGCACTACGAGCAGTACTTC.

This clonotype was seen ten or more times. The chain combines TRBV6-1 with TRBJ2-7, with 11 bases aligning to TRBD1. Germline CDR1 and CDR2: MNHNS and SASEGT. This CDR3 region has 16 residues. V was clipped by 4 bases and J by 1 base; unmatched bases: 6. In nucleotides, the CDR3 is TGTGCCAGCAGTGCTTGGGACAGGGGGGAATCCTACGAGCAGTACTTC. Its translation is CASSAWDRGESYEQYF.

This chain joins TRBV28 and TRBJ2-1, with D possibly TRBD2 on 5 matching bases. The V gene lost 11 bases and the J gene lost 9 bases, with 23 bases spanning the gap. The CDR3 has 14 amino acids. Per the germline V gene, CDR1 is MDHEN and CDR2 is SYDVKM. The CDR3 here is CASGGRQFLSEQFF. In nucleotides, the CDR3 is TGTGCCTCAGGAGGCAGGCAATTTCTAAGTGAGCAGTTCTTC.

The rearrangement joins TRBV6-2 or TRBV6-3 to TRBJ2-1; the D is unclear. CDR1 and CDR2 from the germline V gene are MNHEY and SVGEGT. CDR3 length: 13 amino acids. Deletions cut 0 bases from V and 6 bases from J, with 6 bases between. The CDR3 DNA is TGTGCCAGCAGTTACTCAGTTAGCAATGAGCAGTTCTTC. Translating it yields CASSYSVSNEQFF.

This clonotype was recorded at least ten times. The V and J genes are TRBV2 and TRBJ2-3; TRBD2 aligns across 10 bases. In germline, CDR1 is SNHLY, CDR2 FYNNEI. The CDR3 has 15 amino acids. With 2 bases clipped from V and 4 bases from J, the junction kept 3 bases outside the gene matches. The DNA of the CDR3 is TGTGCCAGCAGTGAACTGAGCGGGAGGGCAGATACGCAGTATTTT. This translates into CASSELSGRADTQYF.

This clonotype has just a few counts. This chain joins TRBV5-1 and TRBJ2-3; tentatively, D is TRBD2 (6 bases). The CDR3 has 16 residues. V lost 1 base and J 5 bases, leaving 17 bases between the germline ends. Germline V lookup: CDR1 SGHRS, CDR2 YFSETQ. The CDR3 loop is CASSLLAPEAGDTQYF. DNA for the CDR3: TGCGCCAGCAGCTTGTTAGCTCCGGAAGCGGGAGATACGCAGTATTTT.

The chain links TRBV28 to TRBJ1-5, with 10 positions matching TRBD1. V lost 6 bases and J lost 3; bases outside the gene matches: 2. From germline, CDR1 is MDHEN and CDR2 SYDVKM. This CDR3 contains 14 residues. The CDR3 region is CASRTGGLNQPQHF. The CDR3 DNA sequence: TGTGCCAGCAGGACAGGGGGCCTCAATCAGCCCCAGCATTTT.

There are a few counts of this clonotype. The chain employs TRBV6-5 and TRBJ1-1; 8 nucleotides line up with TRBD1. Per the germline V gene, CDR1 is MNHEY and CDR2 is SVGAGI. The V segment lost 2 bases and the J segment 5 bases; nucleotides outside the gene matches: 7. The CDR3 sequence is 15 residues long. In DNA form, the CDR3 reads TGTGCCAGCAGTTACCGCCACAGGGGGAGAACTGAAGCTTTCTTT. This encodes CASSYRHRGRTEAFF.

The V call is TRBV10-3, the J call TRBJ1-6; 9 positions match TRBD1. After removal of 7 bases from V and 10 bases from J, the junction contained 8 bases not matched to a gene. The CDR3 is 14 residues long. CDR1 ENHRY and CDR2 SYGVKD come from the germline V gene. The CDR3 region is CAINPGQGNSPLHF. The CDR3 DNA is TGTGCCATCAATCCGGGACAGGGTAACTCACCCCTCCACTTT.

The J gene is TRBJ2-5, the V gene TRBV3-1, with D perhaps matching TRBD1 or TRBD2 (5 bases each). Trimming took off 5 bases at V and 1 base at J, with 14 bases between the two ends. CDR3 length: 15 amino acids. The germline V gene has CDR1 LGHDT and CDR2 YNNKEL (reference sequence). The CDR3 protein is CASSAGPGLQETQYF. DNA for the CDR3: TGTGCCAGCAGCGCCGGGCCGGGGCTCCAAGAGACCCAGTACTTC.

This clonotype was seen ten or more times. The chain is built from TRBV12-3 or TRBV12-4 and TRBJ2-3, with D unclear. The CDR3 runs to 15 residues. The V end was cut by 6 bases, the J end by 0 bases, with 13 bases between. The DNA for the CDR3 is TGTGCCAGCAGCCCCCATATTAGCAGCACAGATACGCAGTATTTT. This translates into CASSPHISSTDTQYF.

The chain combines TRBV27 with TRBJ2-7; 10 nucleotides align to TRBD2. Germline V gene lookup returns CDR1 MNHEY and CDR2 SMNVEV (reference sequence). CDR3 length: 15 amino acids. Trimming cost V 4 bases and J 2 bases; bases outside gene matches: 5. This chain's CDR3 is CASSYTGTSAYEQYF. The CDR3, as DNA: TGTGCCAGCAGTTATACCGGGACTAGCGCCTACGAGCAGTACTTC.

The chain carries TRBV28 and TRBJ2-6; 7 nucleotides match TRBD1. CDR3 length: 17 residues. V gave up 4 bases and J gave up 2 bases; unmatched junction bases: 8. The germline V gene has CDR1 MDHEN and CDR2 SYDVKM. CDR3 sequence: CASSSLDRVAGANVLTF. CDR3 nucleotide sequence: TGTGCCAGCAGTTCACTAGACAGGGTGGCTGGGGCCAACGTCCTGACTTTC.

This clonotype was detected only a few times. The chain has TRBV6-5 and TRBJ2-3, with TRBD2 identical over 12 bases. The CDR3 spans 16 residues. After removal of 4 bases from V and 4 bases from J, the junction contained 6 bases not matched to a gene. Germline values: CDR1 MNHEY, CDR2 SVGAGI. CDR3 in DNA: TGTGCCAGCAGTTGGGGGGGACTAGCGGGCGCAGATACGCAGTATTTT. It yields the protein CASSWGGLAGADTQYF.

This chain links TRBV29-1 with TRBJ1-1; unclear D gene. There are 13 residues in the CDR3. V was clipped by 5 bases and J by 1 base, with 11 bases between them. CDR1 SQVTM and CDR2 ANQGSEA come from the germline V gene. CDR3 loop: CSVQTTRNTEAFF. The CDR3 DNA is TGCAGCGTTCAAACCACAAGGAACACTGAAGCTTTCTTT.

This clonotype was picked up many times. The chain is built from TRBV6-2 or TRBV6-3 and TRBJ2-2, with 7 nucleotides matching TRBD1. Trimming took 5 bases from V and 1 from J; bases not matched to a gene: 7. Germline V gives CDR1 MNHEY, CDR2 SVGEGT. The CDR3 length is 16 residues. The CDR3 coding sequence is TGTGCCAGCAGTAGGGAGACAGGGCGGAACACCGGGGAGCTGTTTTTT. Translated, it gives CASSRETGRNTGELFF.

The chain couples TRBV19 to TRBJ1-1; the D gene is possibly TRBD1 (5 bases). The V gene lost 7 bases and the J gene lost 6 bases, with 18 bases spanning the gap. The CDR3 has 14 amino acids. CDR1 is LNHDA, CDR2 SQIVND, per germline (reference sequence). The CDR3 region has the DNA TGTGCCAGTAAAAGACCCAGGGACTCTTCTGAAGCTTTCTTT. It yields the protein CASKRPRDSSEAFF.

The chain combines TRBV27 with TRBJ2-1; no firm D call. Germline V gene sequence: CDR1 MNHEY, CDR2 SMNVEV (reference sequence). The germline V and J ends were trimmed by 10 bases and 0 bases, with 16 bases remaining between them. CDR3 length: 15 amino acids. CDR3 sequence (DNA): TGTGCCACCACTCGCTACCAGAGCTCCTACAATGAGCAGTTCTTC. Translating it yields CATTRYQSSYNEQFF.

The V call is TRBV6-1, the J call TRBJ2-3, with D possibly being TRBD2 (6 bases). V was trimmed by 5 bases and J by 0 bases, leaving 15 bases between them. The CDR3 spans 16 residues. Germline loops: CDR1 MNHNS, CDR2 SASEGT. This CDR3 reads CASSFGTFTSTDTQYF. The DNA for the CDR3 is TGTGCCAGCAGTTTCGGGACTTTTACTAGCACAGATACGCAGTATTTT.

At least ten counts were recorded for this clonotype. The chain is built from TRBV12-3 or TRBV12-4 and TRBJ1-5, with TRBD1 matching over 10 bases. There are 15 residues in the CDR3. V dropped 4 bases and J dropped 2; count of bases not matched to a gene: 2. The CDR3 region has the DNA TGTGCCAGCAGTTGGACAGGGGGAGGCAATCAGCCCCAGCATTTT. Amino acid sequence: CASSWTGGGNQPQHF.

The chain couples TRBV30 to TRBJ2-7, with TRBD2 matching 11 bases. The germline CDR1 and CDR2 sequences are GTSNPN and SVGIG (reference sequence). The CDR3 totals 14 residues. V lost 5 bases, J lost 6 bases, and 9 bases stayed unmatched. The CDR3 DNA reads TGTGCCTGGGGAGGACTAGCGGGCATCACCGAGCAGTACTTC. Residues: CAWGGLAGITEQYF.

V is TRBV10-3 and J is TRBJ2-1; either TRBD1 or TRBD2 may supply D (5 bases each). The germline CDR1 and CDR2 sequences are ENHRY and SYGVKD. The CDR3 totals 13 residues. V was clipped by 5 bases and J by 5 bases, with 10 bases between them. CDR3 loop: CAISRDHDNEQFF. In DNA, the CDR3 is TGTGCCATCAGTCGGGACCACGACAATGAGCAGTTCTTC.

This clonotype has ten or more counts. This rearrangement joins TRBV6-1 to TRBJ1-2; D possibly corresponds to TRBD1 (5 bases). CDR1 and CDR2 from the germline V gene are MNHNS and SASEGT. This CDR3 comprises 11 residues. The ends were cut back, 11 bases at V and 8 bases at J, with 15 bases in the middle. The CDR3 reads CAVHQGRGYTF. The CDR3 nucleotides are TGTGCCGTACATCAGGGACGAGGCTACACCTTC.

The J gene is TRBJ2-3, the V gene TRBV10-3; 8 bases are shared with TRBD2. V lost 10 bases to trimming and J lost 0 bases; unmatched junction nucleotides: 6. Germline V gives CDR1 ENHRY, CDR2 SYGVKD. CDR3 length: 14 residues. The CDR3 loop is CASRGGISTDTQYF. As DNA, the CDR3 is TGTGCCAGCCGCGGGGGGATCAGCACAGATACGCAGTATTTT.

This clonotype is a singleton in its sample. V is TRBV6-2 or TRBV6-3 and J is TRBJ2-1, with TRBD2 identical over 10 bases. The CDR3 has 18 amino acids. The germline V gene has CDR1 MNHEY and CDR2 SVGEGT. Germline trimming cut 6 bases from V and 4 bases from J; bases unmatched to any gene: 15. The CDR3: CASSPAPLLAGAYNEQFF. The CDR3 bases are TGTGCCAGCAGCCCCGCTCCGTTGCTAGCGGGAGCGTACAATGAGCAGTTCTTC.